Listed below are T cell receptor beta chains from one sample, sequenced in a study of T cells in Graves' hyperthyroidism and ophthalmopathy. TCRdb reprocessed the multiplex PCR reads with MiXCR, giving one entry per CDR3 protein. This table has about 180,000 distinct CDR3 sequences, approximately 15% appearing once. The sequencing input was blood. These receptor sequences come from a woman in her forties or fifties with Graves' hyperthyroidism. Both conserved end residues are part of each CDR3. The D gene is left open where the match is weak. Some rows mark clone size as missing; the rest say once, few, many or name a class of expanded clone.

CDR3 DNA: TGTGCCAGCAGCGACTCGACAGGGCTGAACACCGGGGAGCTGTTTTTT; CDR3 protein: CASSDSTGLNTGELFF; CDR3 length: 16; clone size: many; V gene: TRBV7-3; J gene: TRBJ2-2; D gene: TRBD1
CDR3 DNA: TGTGCCAGCAGTCCTTCGTGGGACTATGGCTACACCTTC; CDR3 protein: CASSPSWDYGYTF; CDR3 length: 13; clone size: many; V gene: TRBV6-1; J gene: TRBJ1-2; D gene: .
CDR3 DNA: TGTGCCAGCAGCTTCGGGGGCCGGACAGATACGCAGTATTTT; CDR3 protein: CASSFGGRTDTQYF; CDR3 length: 14; clone size: many; V gene: TRBV11-2; J gene: TRBJ2-3; D gene: .
CDR3 DNA: TGCGCCAGCAGCCAAGAACAGGGGGCGCTGGGCTACACCTTC; CDR3 protein: CASSQEQGALGYTF; CDR3 length: 14; clone size: .; V gene: TRBV4-1; J gene: TRBJ1-2; D gene: TRBD1
CDR3 DNA: TGTGCCAGCAGCCAAGTTGGCCAGGGAATCGGAGCTTTCTTT; CDR3 protein: CASSQVGQGIGAFF; CDR3 length: 14; clone size: many; V gene: TRBV3-1; J gene: TRBJ1-1; D gene: .
CDR3 DNA: TGTGCCAGCAGCCCGGACACAGGCGGTTCCACAGATACGCAGTATTTT; CDR3 protein: CASSPDTGGSTDTQYF; CDR3 length: 16; clone size: many; V gene: TRBV7-6; J gene: TRBJ2-3; D gene: .
CDR3 DNA: TGCGCCAGCAGCAGTACGTGGCCATCCTACGAGCAGTACTTC; CDR3 protein: CASSSTWPSYEQYF; CDR3 length: 14; clone size: many; V gene: TRBV5-1; J gene: TRBJ2-7; D gene: .
CDR3 DNA: TGTGCCAGCACCCCTAGCCAGGGGGCTTACTATGGCTACACCTTC; CDR3 protein: CASTPSQGAYYGYTF; CDR3 length: 15; clone size: many; V gene: TRBV6-1; J gene: TRBJ1-2; D gene: TRBD1
CDR3 DNA: TGTGCCAGCAGATCCTCACGACGGACCGGGGAGCTGTTTTTT; CDR3 protein: CASRSSRRTGELFF; CDR3 length: 14; clone size: many; V gene: TRBV12-3/TRBV12-4; J gene: TRBJ2-2; D gene: .
CDR3 DNA: TGTGCCAGCAGCCCAAGGGGGCGCGAAAAACTGTTTTTT; CDR3 protein: CASSPRGREKLFF; CDR3 length: 13; clone size: .; V gene: TRBV12-3/TRBV12-4; J gene: TRBJ1-4; D gene: TRBD1
CDR3 DNA: TGTGCCAGCAGTTCCTCGGGGCAGACCTTCCCTCTGTTTAATGAAAAACTGTTTTTT; CDR3 protein: CASSSSGQTFPLFNEKLFF; CDR3 length: 19; clone size: many; V gene: TRBV6-5; J gene: TRBJ1-4; D gene: .
CDR3 DNA: TGTGCTAGCAGCTTAGGGTCGGGGACAGAGACCCAGTACTTC; CDR3 protein: CASSLGSGTETQYF; CDR3 length: 14; clone size: many; V gene: TRBV7-7; J gene: TRBJ2-5; D gene: .
CDR3 DNA: TGTGCCAGCAGTACCGGGACTAGCGGGGGGGCGGGAGAGACCCAGTACTTC; CDR3 protein: CASSTGTSGGAGETQYF; CDR3 length: 17; clone size: .; V gene: TRBV6-1; J gene: TRBJ2-5; D gene: TRBD2
CDR3 DNA: TGTGCCAGCAGTTTAATGTCGGGGGACGAGCAGTACTTC; CDR3 protein: CASSLMSGDEQYF; CDR3 length: 13; clone size: many; V gene: TRBV12-3/TRBV12-4; J gene: TRBJ2-7; D gene: .
CDR3 DNA: TGTGCCAGCAGCCCTGGGCCGGGACAGAGTAGCCCAGTGGGTAATCAGCCCCAGCATTTT; CDR3 protein: CASSPGPGQSSPVGNQPQHF; CDR3 length: 20; clone size: many; V gene: TRBV3-1; J gene: TRBJ1-5; D gene: TRBD1
CDR3 DNA: TGTGCCAGTAGTATTATGGCGGGGGGGACCTACAATGAGCAGTTCTTC; CDR3 protein: CASSIMAGGTYNEQFF; CDR3 length: 16; clone size: .; V gene: TRBV19; J gene: TRBJ2-1; D gene: TRBD2
CDR3 DNA: TGCAGCGGACTCTCCCCCCTGGGACTAGCTAAAAGCAATGAGCAGTTCTTC; CDR3 protein: CSGLSPLGLAKSNEQFF; CDR3 length: 17; clone size: many; V gene: TRBV29-1; J gene: TRBJ2-1; D gene: TRBD2
CDR3 DNA: TGTGCCACCAGCACGATATACAATGAGCAGTTCTTC; CDR3 protein: CATSTIYNEQFF; CDR3 length: 12; clone size: many; V gene: TRBV15; J gene: TRBJ2-1; D gene: .
CDR3 DNA: TGTGCCAGCAGCCCGGGATTTCGGGGCAGAAGGAGCGAGCAGTACTTC; CDR3 protein: CASSPGFRGRRSEQYF; CDR3 length: 16; clone size: many; V gene: TRBV5-5; J gene: TRBJ2-7; D gene: .
CDR3 DNA: TGCAGTGCCCAGGACAGGGTATCCCAAGAGACCCAGTACTTC; CDR3 protein: CSAQDRVSQETQYF; CDR3 length: 14; clone size: .; V gene: TRBV20-1; J gene: TRBJ2-5; D gene: TRBD1
CDR3 DNA: TGTGCCAGCAGCCAAAGGGGGTCTGGAAACACCATATATTTT; CDR3 protein: CASSQRGSGNTIYF; CDR3 length: 14; clone size: .; V gene: TRBV3-1; J gene: TRBJ1-3; D gene: .
CDR3 DNA: TGTGCCAGCAGCTTAGGTGGCAGGGCGAGCACAGATACGCAGTATTTT; CDR3 protein: CASSLGGRASTDTQYF; CDR3 length: 16; clone size: many; V gene: TRBV11-2; J gene: TRBJ2-3; D gene: .
CDR3 DNA: TGTGCCAGCAGTGTTTCAGGGACAGGCTACACCTTC; CDR3 protein: CASSVSGTGYTF; CDR3 length: 12; clone size: .; V gene: TRBV2; J gene: TRBJ1-2; D gene: .
CDR3 DNA: TGTGCCAGCAGTTCCAGCACTTGGTCCCAGCATTTT; CDR3 protein: CASSSSTWSQHF; CDR3 length: 12; clone size: few; V gene: TRBV6-1; J gene: TRBJ1-5; D gene: .
CDR3 DNA: TGCAGTGCTTGCGGGACAGAAAAGTCCCAAGAGACCCAGTACTTC; CDR3 protein: CSACGTEKSQETQYF; CDR3 length: 15; clone size: many; V gene: TRBV20-1; J gene: TRBJ2-5; D gene: .
CDR3 DNA: TGTGCCAGCAGGACCGGGACAGGGGGTCTTGGTGAGCAGTACTTC; CDR3 protein: CASRTGTGGLGEQYF; CDR3 length: 15; clone size: many; V gene: TRBV6-1; J gene: TRBJ2-7; D gene: TRBD1